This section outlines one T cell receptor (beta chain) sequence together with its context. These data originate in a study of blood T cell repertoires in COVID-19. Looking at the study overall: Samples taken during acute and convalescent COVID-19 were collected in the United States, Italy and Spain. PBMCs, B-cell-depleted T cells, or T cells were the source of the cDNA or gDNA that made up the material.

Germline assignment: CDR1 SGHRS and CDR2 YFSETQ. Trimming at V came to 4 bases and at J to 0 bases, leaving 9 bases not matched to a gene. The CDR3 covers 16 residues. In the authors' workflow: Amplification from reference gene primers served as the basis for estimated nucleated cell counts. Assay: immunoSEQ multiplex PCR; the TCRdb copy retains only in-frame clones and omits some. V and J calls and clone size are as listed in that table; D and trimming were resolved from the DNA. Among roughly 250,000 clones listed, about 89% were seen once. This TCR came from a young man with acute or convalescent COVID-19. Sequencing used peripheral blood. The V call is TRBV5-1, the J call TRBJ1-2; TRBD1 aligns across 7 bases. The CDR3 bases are TGCGCCAGCAGCCCCGGACAGGCGGTTTCTAACTATGGCTACACCTTC. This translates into CASSPGQAVSNYGYTF. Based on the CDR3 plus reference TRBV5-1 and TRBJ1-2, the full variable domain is KAGVTQTPRYLIKTRGQQVTLSCSPISGHRSVSWYQQTPGQGLQFLFEYFSETQRNKGNFPGRFSGRQFSNSRSEMNVSTLELGDSALYLCASSPGQAVSNYGYTFGSGTRLTVV.